A single sample gave rise to the 15 T cell receptor beta chains below, sequenced in a study of brain metastases from non-small cell lung cancer. Profiling relied on immunoSEQ multiplex PCR, and the TCRdb table lists in-frame clones only, not all of them. The sample carries some 7,700 clones, about 82% recorded once. Material for sequencing was primary lung tumor tissue. These receptors were taken from a donor at least 40 years old with non-small cell lung cancer.

The chain is built from TRBV29-1 and TRBJ2-3; D is tentatively TRBD1 or TRBD2 (6 bases each). Germline V CDR1 and CDR2: SQVTM, ANQGSEA. This CDR3 contains 14 residues. CDR3 sequence reads: CNVEGGWGTDTQYF. DNA for the CDR3: TGCAACGTGGAGGGGGGATGGGGCACAGATACGCAGTATTTT.

This chain connects TRBV4-3 to TRBJ2-2; 13 nucleotides match TRBD2. With V trimmed by 4 bases and J by 0 bases, 8 bases remained unmatched. The CDR3 runs 19 residues. Looked up from germline, CDR1 is LGHNA and CDR2 is YSLEER. In DNA, the CDR3 is TGCGCCAGCAGCCTCGGGACTAGCGGGGACCTGTCGAACACCGGGGAGCTGTTTTTT. Residues: CASSLGTSGDLSNTGELFF.

As for this clone: This same CDR3 is encoded by further DNA sequences in the sample. The chain carries TRBV5-1 and TRBJ1-1, with D unresolved. CDR3 length equals 14 residues. CDR1 and CDR2 from the germline V gene are SGHRS and YFSETQ. V shed 2 bases and J shed 1 base, with 9 bases lying between them. The CDR3 spells CASSFLGPNTEAFF. The CDR3 bases are TGCGCCAGCAGCTTCCTGGGTCCGAACACTGAAGCTTTCTTT.

The chain joins TRBV4-3 to TRBJ1-4; weak D call: TRBD1 (5 bases). The CDR3 totals 15 residues. V lost 1 base and J 6 bases, leaving 12 bases between the germline ends. CDR1 LGHNA and CDR2 YSLEER come from the germline V gene. This CDR3 reads CASSQGWGKDEKLFF. The CDR3 region has the DNA TGCGCCAGCAGCCAAGGTTGGGGGAAGGATGAAAAACTGTTTTTT.

This chain connects TRBV6-2 or TRBV6-3 to TRBJ2-2, with TRBD1 matching 9 bases. CDR3 size: 18 residues. In germline, CDR1 is MNHEY, CDR2 SVGEGT. The V gene end was trimmed by 2 bases and the J gene end by 5 bases; junction bases not matched to a gene: 12. CDR3 DNA: TGTGCCAGCAGTTACCCCTGGGACAGGGCGATGTGGACCGGGGAGCTGTTTTTT. It codes for CASSYPWDRAMWTGELFF.

The chain links TRBV30 to TRBJ1-2; D not certain. Trimming removed 0 bases at V and 8 bases at J, with 16 bases between. The CDR3 totals 14 residues. Germline V lookup: CDR1 GTSNPN, CDR2 SVGIG (reference sequence). DNA of the CDR3: TGTGCCTGGAGTGTAACCGCCCAAGCGGGGGGCTACACCTTC. Its protein product is CAWSVTAQAGGYTF.

On this clone: Its ends do not fully match the called genes, so a read error is possible. The CDR3: CSVEEGLNTEAFF. The CDR3 bases are TGTAGCGTTGAGGAGGGATTGAACACTGAAGCTTTCTTT. The rearrangement joins TRBV29-1 to TRBJ1-1; D is uncertain. The V gene's germline CDR1 is SQVTM and CDR2 ANQGSEA. The CDR3 has 13 residues.

This chain connects TRBV7-8 to TRBJ1-3; D might be TRBD1 (5 bases). The V and J ends lost 5 bases and 0 bases respectively, with 14 bases between them. Germline-derived CDR1 and CDR2 are SGHVS and FQNEAQ. This CDR3 is 16 amino acids long. CDR3 protein: CASSPGGTNSGNTIYF. CDR3 nucleotides: TGTGCCAGCAGCCCCGGGGGGACCAACTCTGGAAACACCATATATTTT.

The rearrangement uses TRBV19 and TRBJ1-1; D gene ambiguous. CDR1 LNHDA and CDR2 SQIVND come from the germline V gene (reference sequence). The CDR3 sequence is 10 residues long. The V gene lost 9 bases and the J gene lost 8 bases, with 10 bases spanning the gap. The CDR3 is CASQGVEAFF. The CDR3 DNA follows: TGTGCCAGCCAAGGAGTGGAAGCTTTCTTT.

This clone was seen a single time. The V call is TRBV6-5, the J call TRBJ2-3, with 10 bases identical to TRBD2. Germline assignment: CDR1 MNHEY and CDR2 SVGAGI. V was clipped by 4 bases and J by 2 bases; unmatched bases: 6. The CDR3 runs to 16 residues. CDR3 amino acids: CASSSLAGVVTDTQYF. In nucleotides, the CDR3 is TGTGCCAGCAGTTCCCTAGCGGGGGTCGTCACAGATACGCAGTATTTT.

This rearrangement joins TRBV7-9 to TRBJ2-1; D assignment may be TRBD1 or TRBD2 (5 bases each). The CDR3 is 13 residues long. In germline, CDR1 is SEHNR, CDR2 FQNEAQ (reference sequence). The V end lost 5 bases, the J end lost 6 bases, and 11 bases lay between the germline ends. The chain's CDR3 is CASSRLGPNEQFF. The CDR3 bases are TGTGCCAGCAGCCGATTGGGACCCAATGAGCAGTTCTTC. Full variable domain (rest looked up from reference TRBV7-9 and TRBJ2-1): DTGVSQNPRHKITKRGQNVTFRCDPISEHNRLYWYRQTLGQGPEFLTYFQNEAQLEKSRLLSDRFSAERPKGSFSTLEIQRTEQGDSAMYLCASSRLGPNEQFFGPGTRLTVL.

The J gene is TRBJ1-1, the V gene TRBV30; D uncertain. Deletions cut 5 bases from V and 1 base from J, with 11 bases between. Germline CDR1 GTSNPN, CDR2 SVGIG (reference sequence). The length of the CDR3 is 13 residues. The CDR3 reads CAWQPFQNTEAFF. The CDR3 DNA reads as TGTGCCTGGCAGCCGTTTCAGAACACTGAAGCTTTCTTT. Drawing the rest from reference TRBV30 and TRBJ1-1, the complete variable domain is SQTIHQWPATLVQPVGSPLSLECTVEGTSNPNLYWYRQAAGRGLQLLFYSVGIGQISSEVPQNLSASRPQDRQFILSSKKLLLSDSGFYLCAWQPFQNTEAFFGQGTRLTVV.

CDR3 bases: TGTGCCAGCAGCACTAGCATGGGAACTAGTGGAAACACCATATATTTT. It yields the protein CASSTSMGTSGNTIYF. This chain joins TRBV9 and TRBJ1-3; unclear D gene. There are 16 residues in the CDR3. The V gene's germline CDR1 is SGDLS and CDR2 YYNGEE. V was clipped by 4 bases and J by 3 bases, with 17 bases between them.

The CDR3 DNA sequence: TGTGCCATCAGTGAAGACAGACACTCTGGAAACACCATATATTTT. It translates to CAISEDRHSGNTIYF. This rearrangement joins TRBV10-3 to TRBJ1-3; a weak D match, TRBD1 (5 bases). The CDR3 totals 15 residues. V lost 3 bases and J lost 0, with 9 bases in between. The germline gives CDR1 ENHRY, CDR2 SYGVKD.

Regarding this clone: This sequence may be a read error, since a much larger clone differs from it by one base. The sample contains more than one DNA sequence encoding this CDR3. The rearrangement joins TRBV10-1 to TRBJ2-1, with 14 bases aligning to TRBD2. Germline CDR1 WNHNN, CDR2 SYGVQD (reference sequence). The CDR3 contains 17 residues. The CDR3 loop is CASSPGLAGGSYNEQFF. CDR3 in DNA: TGCGCCAGCAGTCCCGGACTAGCGGGGGGTTCCTACAATGAACAGTTCTTC.